This T cell receptor (beta chain) was sequenced for a study of blood T cell repertoires in COVID-19. Recruitment covered about two dozen US areas and drew participants whose ages spanned 18 to 89 years. Trimming at V came to 6 bases and at J to 2 bases, leaving 9 bases not matched to a gene. The CDR3 is made up of 15 amino acids. Per germline, CDR1 MNHEY and CDR2 SMNVEV (reference sequence). Generated by immunoSEQ multiplex PCR, the TCRdb table keeps only in-frame clones and is missing some. Of some 180,000 clones in the sample, 75% to 90% were seen once. Sample: PBMCs or T cells enriched from blood (not recorded which). This TCR was recovered from a man aged 40-55 years who had recovered from COVID-19. The chain couples TRBV27 to TRBJ1-1, with 7 bases matching TRBD1. CDR3 protein: CASRPDRVGNTEAFF. As DNA, the CDR3 is TGTGCCAGCAGACCAGACAGGGTAGGAAACACTGAAGCTTTCTTT.